A single sample gave rise to the 20 T cell receptor beta chains below, sequenced in a study of CD8+ T cells in alopecia areata. Patients with alopecia areata provided lesional scalp punch biopsies as well as peripheral blood. In each case, RNA was isolated and then reverse transcribed into cDNA as the sequencing template. Libraries were prepared by immunoSEQ multiplex PCR; TCRdb keeps only in-frame clonotypes and omits some of them. The sample contains thousands of clones, around 74% of which appear only once. The source was skin, collected at week 0. The receptors originated from a human donor with alopecia areata.

The chain combines TRBV5-5 with TRBJ2-1; D may be TRBD1 (5 bases). The CDR3 covers 16 residues. From germline, CDR1 is SGHKS and CDR2 YYEKEE (reference sequence). V was trimmed by 5 bases and J by 2 bases, leaving 17 bases between them. The CDR3 here is CASSQGVRWTYNEQFF. For the CDR3, the DNA is TGTGCCAGCAGTCAGGGTGTGCGCTGGACCTACAATGAGCAGTTCTTC.

This clone was counted a few times. This sequence joins TRBV7-8 and TRBJ2-3; 14 bases map to TRBD2. Germline CDR1 is SGHVS and CDR2 is FQNEAQ. The CDR3 spans 17 residues. The V and J ends lost 4 bases and 5 bases, in that order; junction bases with no gene match: 8. The CDR3 DNA reads TGTGCCAGCAGCTCCCAGAGGGGGACTAGCGGGGGAGATACGCAGTATTTT. This gives the protein CASSSQRGTSGGDTQYF.

This rearrangement joins TRBV7-9 to TRBJ1-4, with D possibly TRBD1 on 5 matching bases. The CDR3 has 17 amino acids. Per germline, CDR1 SEHNR and CDR2 FQNEAQ (reference sequence). Trimming stripped 1 base from V and 0 bases from J, with 12 bases between. This chain's CDR3 is CASSLGRTTATNEKLFF. DNA for the CDR3: TGTGCCAGCAGCTTAGGTCGAACGACAGCAACTAATGAAAAACTGTTTTTT. Combining the CDR3 with reference TRBV7-9 and TRBJ1-4 gives the whole variable domain DTGVSQNPRHKITKRGQNVTFRCDPISEHNRLYWYRQTLGQGPEFLTYFQNEAQLEKSRLLSDRFSAERPKGSFSTLEIQRTEQGDSAMYLCASSLGRTTATNEKLFFGSGTQLSVL.

V and J are TRBV28 and TRBJ1-5, with D possibly being TRBD1 (5 bases). Trimming took off 6 bases at V and 3 bases at J, with 9 bases between the two ends. This CDR3 comprises 13 residues. Germline V gene sequence: CDR1 MDHEN, CDR2 SYDVKM. CDR3 in amino acids: CASRGRDNQPQHF. CDR3 in DNA: TGTGCCAGCAGAGGCAGGGACAATCAGCCCCAGCATTTT.

This chain connects TRBV14 to TRBJ2-1, with TRBD2 matching over 7 bases. Germline V gene data show CDR1 as SGHDN and CDR2 as FVKESK. There are 16 residues in the CDR3. With 1 base clipped from V and 6 bases from J, the junction kept 9 bases outside the gene matches. CDR3 bases: TGTGCCAGCAGCCAAGCTTGGACTAGGTCCGTCAATGAGCAGTTCTTC. Encoded protein: CASSQAWTRSVNEQFF.

The chain couples TRBV5-1 to TRBJ2-1; 7 positions match TRBD1. The V gene's germline CDR1 is SGHRS and CDR2 YFSETQ. The CDR3 has 16 residues. Trimming at V came to 4 bases and at J to 5 bases, leaving 12 bases not matched to a gene. The CDR3 spells CASSEDGQASHNEQFF. CDR3 in DNA: TGCGCCAGCAGCGAAGACGGACAGGCCTCTCACAATGAGCAGTTCTTC.

This clone showed up just once. This sequence joins TRBV30 and TRBJ2-3; maybe TRBD2 (7 bases). With 2 bases removed from V and 3 bases from J, the gap between germline ends came to 12 bases. In germline, CDR1 is GTSNPN, CDR2 SVGIG (reference sequence). This CDR3 spans 14 amino acids. The CDR3 nucleotides are TGTGCCTGGAGTAGAGGGGGAGGGACAGATACGCAGTATTTT. Protein sequence: CAWSRGGGTDTQYF.

The rearrangement links TRBV30 to TRBJ2-2; the D is unclear. The ends were cut back, 2 bases at V and 7 bases at J, with 5 bases in the middle. The length of the CDR3 is 11 residues. CDR1 and CDR2 from the germline V gene are GTSNPN and SVGIG (reference sequence). The CDR3 DNA follows: TGTGCCTGGAGTCTTGGCGGGGAGCTGTTTTTT. Its protein product is CAWSLGGELFF.

This clone has only a few counts. V is TRBV29-1 and J is TRBJ2-2; 9 nucleotides agree with TRBD1. Germline-derived CDR1 and CDR2 are SQVTM and ANQGSEA. This CDR3 spans 17 amino acids. The ends lost 5 bases at V and 0 bases at J; junction bases unmatched: 10. The CDR3 nucleotides are TGCAGCGTTCGAGGGACAGGGTTACCTTCGAACACCGGGGAGCTGTTTTTT. This encodes CSVRGTGLPSNTGELFF.

This chain joins TRBV10-1 and TRBJ2-3, with TRBD2 identical over 9 bases. This CDR3 region has 14 residues. V dropped 4 bases and J dropped 5; count of bases not matched to a gene: 4. Germline V gene lookup returns CDR1 WNHNN and CDR2 SYGVQD (reference sequence). The CDR3 loop reads CASSGTSVVDTQYF. As DNA, the CDR3 is TGCGCCAGCAGTGGGACTAGCGTTGTAGATACGCAGTATTTT.

J is TRBJ2-1 and V is TRBV27; 12 positions match TRBD2. The CDR3 extends over 18 amino acids. In germline, CDR1 is MNHEY, CDR2 SMNVEV (reference sequence). J was trimmed by 0 bases and V by 5 bases; bases with no gene match: 8. The CDR3 protein is CASSPGLAGSSSYNEQFF. CDR3 sequence (DNA): TGTGCCAGCAGTCCAGGACTAGCGGGGAGTTCCTCCTACAATGAGCAGTTCTTC.

The rearrangement joins TRBV5-1 to TRBJ2-7, with a tentative D call TRBD1 (5 bases). CDR1 is SGHRS and CDR2 is YFSETQ in the germline V gene. The V end was cut by 4 bases, the J end by 0 bases, with 11 bases between. The CDR3 length is 14 residues. DNA of the CDR3: TGCGCCAGCAGCCCCGGACACCACTCCTACGAGCAGTACTTC. Amino acids: CASSPGHHSYEQYF. Full variable domain (rest looked up from reference TRBV5-1 and TRBJ2-7): KAGVTQTPRYLIKTRGQQVTLSCSPISGHRSVSWYQQTPGQGLQFLFEYFSETQRNKGNFPGRFSGRQFSNSRSEMNVSTLELGDSALYLCASSPGHHSYEQYFGPGTRLTVT.

The table lists this clone with a few counts. The chain joins TRBV4-1 to TRBJ1-1; no firm D call. The germline V and J ends were trimmed by 1 base and 3 bases, with 15 bases remaining between them. The CDR3 contains 16 residues. In germline, CDR1 is MGHRA, CDR2 YSYEKL. In DNA, the CDR3 is TGCGCCAGCAGCCAAGTGGACCTTACCTGGTACACTGAAGCTTTCTTT. Its protein is CASSQVDLTWYTEAFF.

This clone was counted a few times. V and J are TRBV4-1 and TRBJ2-3, with D perhaps TRBD2 (5 bases). The CDR3 is 17 residues long. Trimming pared 3 bases from V and 0 bases from J, leaving 16 bases between. Germline V gives CDR1 MGHRA, CDR2 YSYEKL. As DNA, the CDR3 is TGCGCCAGCAGCCAGGACTCACATCAGTCTAGCACAGATACGCAGTATTTT. Its protein is CASSQDSHQSSTDTQYF.

This chain joins TRBV9 and TRBJ2-7, with no clear D. Trimming stripped 4 bases from V and 0 bases from J, with 11 bases between. The CDR3 is 14 amino acids. CDR1 is SGDLS, CDR2 YYNGEE, per germline. In DNA, the CDR3 is TGTGCCAGCAGCCCTCGACTCTACTCCTACGAGCAGTACTTC. Protein: CASSPRLYSYEQYF.

The V call is TRBV4-3, the J call TRBJ2-1, with D hard to call. V shed 2 bases and J shed 5 bases, with 7 bases lying between them. Germline CDR1 and CDR2: LGHNA and YSLEER. This CDR3 contains 13 residues. The CDR3 sequence is CASSQSLNNEQFF. CDR3 nucleotides: TGCGCCAGCAGCCAATCGTTGAACAATGAGCAGTTCTTC.

The chain links TRBV19 to TRBJ1-2; D may be TRBD1 (5 bases). The length of the CDR3 is 16 residues. V dropped 6 bases and J dropped 4 bases, with 21 bases sitting between them. CDR1 is LNHDA, CDR2 SQIVND, per germline (reference sequence). Here the CDR3 reads CASSPDSFSRGYGYTF. Here the CDR3 DNA reads TGTGCCAGTAGCCCCGACAGCTTCTCCCGGGGCTATGGCTACACCTTC.

The rearrangement links TRBV7-2 to TRBJ1-2; a possible D gene is TRBD1 (6 bases). The CDR3 totals 14 residues. CDR1 is SGHTA and CDR2 is FQGNSA in the germline V gene. Trimming cost V 4 bases and J 8 bases, with 17 bases left between them. The CDR3 here is CASSSRDTVRGYTF. The CDR3 DNA is TGTGCCAGCAGCTCAAGGGACACAGTTCGGGGCTACACCTTC.

The V call is TRBV7-9, the J call TRBJ2-7; TRBD2 agrees at 10 bases. Germline trimming cut 6 bases from V and 2 bases from J; bases unmatched to any gene: 7. This CDR3 is 15 amino acids long. The V gene's germline CDR1 is SEHNR and CDR2 FQNEAQ (reference sequence). This chain's CDR3 is CASSSTSGVTYEQYF. In DNA, the CDR3 is TGTGCCAGCAGTTCAACTAGCGGGGTGACCTACGAGCAGTACTTC. The variable domain in full, completed from reference TRBV7-9 and TRBJ2-7, reads DTGVSQNPRHKITKRGQNVTFRCDPISEHNRLYWYRQTLGQGPEFLTYFQNEAQLEKSRLLSDRFSAERPKGSFSTLEIQRTEQGDSAMYLCASSSTSGVTYEQYFGPGTRLTVT.

This chain links TRBV5-1 with TRBJ2-5; D call uncertain. Germline CDR1 reads SGHRS; CDR2 reads YFSETQ. There are 15 residues in the CDR3. V lost 0 bases, J lost 5 bases, and 14 bases lay in between. The CDR3 loop reads CASSLVAGPRETQYF. CDR3 sequence (DNA): TGCGCCAGCAGCTTGGTCGCCGGCCCCAGGGAGACCCAGTACTTC.